The rows below give T cell receptor beta chains drawn from one sample of a study of T cell repertoires in cytomegalovirus infection. TCRdb re-called the reads with MiXCR, one entry per CDR3 protein. In the table there are around 250,000 distinct CDR3 sequences, about a sixth of which are singletons. Sequenced material: CD8+ T cells from PBMCs. The receptors come from a human donor in good health (CMV status not recorded). Some clones in this sample may be carry-over from other donors' samples. CDR3s include the opening cysteine and the closing phenylalanine or tryptophan. The order of the fields is D gene, CDR3 length, J gene, clone size, V gene, CDR3 DNA, CDR3 protein. The D gene is left open where the match is weak. The listing skips clone size in some rows; elsewhere it reads once, few, many or a size class.

TRBD1 17 TRBJ2-7 many TRBV7-8 TGTGCCAGCAGCTTAGCGCTCCCTGAGTTGACAGGGGACGAGCAGTACTTC CASSLALPELTGDEQYF
NA 15 TRBJ1-4 NA TRBV5-1 TGCGCCAGCAGAGGGGACGTATCAACTAATGAAAAACTGTTTTTT CASRGDVSTNEKLFF
NA 14 TRBJ2-3 NA TRBV12-5 TGTGCTAGTGGTGACAGTCCGGGCGCAGATACGCAGTATTTT CASGDSPGADTQYF
NA 17 TRBJ2-1 many TRBV7-2 TGTGCCAGCAGCTTAGCGGTGGTGGGGGCGTCCTACAATGAGCAGTTCTTC CASSLAVVGASYNEQFF
TRBD1 17 TRBJ2-7 many TRBV7-2 TGTGCCAGCAGCCCGAGGGACAGGGGATACGCCTCCTACGAGCAGTACTTC CASSPRDRGYASYEQYF
NA 12 TRBJ2-7 many TRBV5-1 TGTGCCAGCAGCTTAGTTCCCTACGAGCAGTACTTC CASSLVPYEQYF
NA 15 TRBJ1-1 NA TRBV6-5 TGTGCCAGCAGTTACTCGGCGACGGGGAACACTGAAGCTTTCTTT CASSYSATGNTEAFF
NA 14 TRBJ2-7 few TRBV12-3/TRBV12-4 TGTGCCAGCAGTTTGAGAGGAATTACCTACGAGCAGTACTTC CASSLRGITYEQYF
NA 14 TRBJ1-4 NA TRBV27 TGTGCCAGCAGTTTCGGGGGGGCTCATGAAAAACTGTTTTTT CASSFGGAHEKLFF
TRBD1 16 TRBJ1-6 NA TRBV2 TGTGCCAGCAGTGAGGACAGGGACGTTTTTAATTCACCCCTCCACTTT CASSEDRDVFNSPLHF
TRBD2 11 TRBJ2-1 NA TRBV6-1 TGTGCCAGCGGACCTGGACTAGAATGGTTCTTC CASGPGLEWFF
NA 14 TRBJ1-1 many TRBV7-2 TGTGCCAGCAGCCCGGGACTTTCGAACACTGAAGCTTTCTTT CASSPGLSNTEAFF
TRBD1 15 TRBJ2-7 NA TRBV5-1 TGCGCCAGCAGCTTGCCCCGGGACAGATCCTACGAGCAGTACTTC CASSLPRDRSYEQYF
TRBD2 19 TRBJ2-3 many TRBV7-2 TGTGCCAGCAGCTTACCCGGAGCGGGGGGTCACCTAGGGACAGATACGCAGTATTTT CASSLPGAGGHLGTDTQYF
TRBD2 15 TRBJ2-7 NA TRBV2 TGTGCCAGCAGTGAACGGACTAGCGACTCCTACGAGCAGTACTTC CASSERTSDSYEQYF
TRBD1 22 TRBJ2-6 NA TRBV28 TGTGCCAGCAGTCCCACGGAAATCCGGACAGGGCTAAAAAGCTCTGGGGCCAACGTCCTGACTTTC CASSPTEIRTGLKSSGANVLTF
NA 12 TRBJ1-2 few TRBV29-1 TGCAGCGGGTTAACATTCCCGGTGGGCTACACCTTC CSGLTFPVGYTF
NA 14 TRBJ1-2 many TRBV19 TGTGCCAGTAGTTTTGGACGGACAGCCTATGGCTACACCTTC CASSFGRTAYGYTF
NA 11 TRBJ1-2 NA TRBV7-4 TGTGCCAGCAGCTTATATAAGGGCTACACCTTC CASSLYKGYTF
TRBD1 14 TRBJ2-3 few TRBV13 TGTGCCAGCAGCCCTCGACAGGGAGCAGATACGCAGTATTTT CASSPRQGADTQYF
TRBD1 15 TRBJ1-2 many TRBV6-1 TGTGCCAGCAGTTCCACACCACAGGGGAACTATGGCTACACCTTC CASSSTPQGNYGYTF
NA 13 TRBJ1-2 NA TRBV4-1 TGCGCCAGCAGCCAAGGGGCTAACTATGGCTACACCTTC CASSQGANYGYTF
TRBD2 17 TRBJ2-5 NA TRBV7-2 TGTGCCAGCAGCTTAGGTGCGACTAGCGGGGGGCAAGAGACCCAGTACTTC CASSLGATSGGQETQYF
NA 12 TRBJ2-7 few TRBV5-6 TGTGCCAGCAGCTCGACAGGTTTCGAGCAGTACTTC CASSSTGFEQYF
NA 14 TRBJ2-1 few TRBV6-6 TGTGCCAGCAGTCCCGGCGAAACCTACAATGAGCAGTTCTTC CASSPGETYNEQFF
NA 16 TRBJ2-1 many TRBV7-9 TGTGCCAGCAGCTTAAGTTACGGGGACTCCTACAATGAGCAGTTCTTC CASSLSYGDSYNEQFF
NA 14 TRBJ2-7 few TRBV28 TGTGCCAGCAGTGCCCGCCAGAGCTCCTACGAGCAGTACTTC CASSARQSSYEQYF